This entry lists 27 T cell receptor beta chains sequenced from one sample in a study of OX40 agonist ivuxolimab in advanced cancers. Assay: immunoSEQ multiplex PCR; the TCRdb copy retains only in-frame clones and omits some. The sample records roughly 70,000 clones, roughly nine tenths being singletons. The sample here was CD4+ or CD8+ T cells sorted from blood, taken in a trial of the OX40 agonist ivuxolimab. These receptors were taken from an adult with an advanced solid tumor such as melanoma, head and neck, liver or kidney cancer.

V usage is TRBV6-5 and J usage is TRBJ1-5; a weak D match, TRBD1 (5 bases). V was trimmed by 5 bases and J by 1 base, leaving 12 bases between them. This CDR3 region has 15 residues. Per the germline V gene, CDR1 is MNHEY and CDR2 is SVGAGI. The DNA for the CDR3 is TGTGCCAGCAGTCCTTACCGGGACAGCAATCAGCCCCAGCATTTT. Amino acids: CASSPYRDSNQPQHF.

The chain employs TRBV5-4 and TRBJ2-1; no clear D. V was trimmed by 4 bases and J by 0 bases, leaving 5 bases between them. The CDR3 contains 13 residues. Germline-derived CDR1 and CDR2 are SGHNT and YYREEE (reference sequence). The CDR3 DNA follows: TGTGCCAGCAGCCCCTACTCCTACAATGAGCAGTTCTTC. This translates into CASSPYSYNEQFF.

The chain combines TRBV27 with TRBJ2-2; 8 bases match TRBD2. This CDR3 comprises 18 residues. Germline CDR1 and CDR2: MNHEY and SMNVEV (reference sequence). Trimming cost V 5 bases and J 6 bases; bases outside gene matches: 17. The CDR3 sequence is CASSPWTARGGPPGELFF. The CDR3 bases are TGTGCCAGCAGTCCCTGGACAGCCCGCGGGGGGCCCCCCGGGGAGCTGTTTTTT.

V and J are TRBV10-1 and TRBJ2-4; D might be TRBD1 (6 bases). Trimming removed 0 bases at V and 0 bases at J, with 12 bases between. The CDR3 loop spans 17 amino acids. Per germline, CDR1 WNHNN and CDR2 SYGVQD (reference sequence). CDR3 in amino acids: CASSESRTALAKNIQYF. Here the CDR3 DNA reads TGCGCCAGCAGTGAGTCTCGGACAGCCCTAGCCAAAAACATTCAGTACTTC.

A note on this clone: At the DNA level, this CDR3 is encoded by other sequences in the same sample as well. The chain couples TRBV5-6 to TRBJ2-5; 12 bases match TRBD2. The CDR3 sequence is 19 residues long. J was trimmed by 4 bases and V by 8 bases; bases with no gene match: 21. Germline-derived CDR1 and CDR2 are SGHDT and YYEEEE. DNA for the CDR3: TGTGCCAGTAGTCGAACCCCGGGACTAGCGGGTTTTTGGGGAGAGACCCAGTACTTC. Its protein is CASSRTPGLAGFWGETQYF.

This sequence joins TRBV18 and TRBJ1-5, with D possibly matching TRBD1 (6 bases). CDR1 and CDR2 (germline): KGHSH, LQKENI. Trimming stripped 3 bases from V and 0 bases from J, with 9 bases between. The CDR3 is 15 residues long. The CDR3, as DNA: TGTGCCAGCTCACCGAGGACAGATAGCAATCAGCCCCAGCATTTT. Encoded protein: CASSPRTDSNQPQHF. The full variable domain, completed using reference TRBV18 and TRBJ1-5, is NAGVMQNPRHLVRRRGQEARLRCSPMKGHSHVYWYRQLPEEGLKFMVYLQKENIIDESGMPKERFSAEFPKEGPSILRIQQVVRGDSAAYFCASSPRTDSNQPQHFGDGTRLSIL.

The CDR3 DNA sequence: TGTGCCTGGCAGTTACAGGGGTCCTTGAACACTGAAGCTTTCTTT. It yields the protein CAWQLQGSLNTEAFF. The rearrangement links TRBV30 to TRBJ1-1; 7 positions match TRBD1. The CDR3 is 15 amino acids. V gave up 5 bases and J gave up 0 bases; unmatched junction bases: 9. The germline CDR1 and CDR2 sequences are GTSNPN and SVGIG (reference sequence). The whole variable domain, filled in from reference TRBV30 and TRBJ1-1, reads SQTIHQWPATLVQPVGSPLSLECTVEGTSNPNLYWYRQAAGRGLQLLFYSVGIGQISSEVPQNLSASRPQDRQFILSSKKLLLSDSGFYLCAWQLQGSLNTEAFFGQGTRLTVV.

The genes are TRBV18 and TRBJ1-2; 11 nucleotides match TRBD1. Germline CDR1 and CDR2: KGHSH and LQKENI. The length of the CDR3 is 18 residues. The V and J ends lost 2 bases and 4 bases, in that order; junction bases with no gene match: 12. The CDR3 reads CASSPIGGQGAISYGYTF. For the CDR3, the DNA is TGTGCCAGCTCACCAATAGGCGGACAGGGGGCAATTAGCTATGGCTACACCTTC.

V gene TRBV5-5 combines with J gene TRBJ2-5; 7 bases are a match to TRBD1. Trimming removed 2 bases from V and 1 base from J; junction bases left unmatched: 8. There are 16 residues in the CDR3. Germline loops: CDR1 SGHKS, CDR2 YYEKEE (reference sequence). The CDR3 nucleotides are TGTGCCAGCAGCTTCTCCGGGACAGCATTCCAAGAGACCCAGTACTTC. Amino acids: CASSFSGTAFQETQYF.

The chain has TRBV30 and TRBJ1-6; no clear D. The V gene's germline CDR1 is GTSNPN and CDR2 SVGIG (reference sequence). Trimming took 3 bases from V and 7 from J, leaving 7 bases between them. This CDR3 is built from 12 residues. In DNA, the CDR3 is TGTGCCTGGAGGCTAACGAATTCACCCCTCCACTTT. Translating gives CAWRLTNSPLHF.

This chain uses TRBV14 with TRBJ2-2, with unresolved D. The germline V gene has CDR1 SGHDN and CDR2 FVKESK. The V gene lost 2 bases and the J gene lost 6 bases, with 7 bases spanning the gap. CDR3 length equals 13 residues. CDR3 residues: CASSQTMAGELFF. As DNA, the CDR3 is TGTGCCAGCAGCCAAACAATGGCCGGGGAGCTGTTTTTT.

With regard to this clone: The same CDR3 can be traced to other DNA sequences in this sample. The chain employs TRBV5-1 and TRBJ2-5, with D perhaps TRBD2 (7 bases). Germline values: CDR1 SGHRS, CDR2 YFSETQ. Trimming stripped 0 bases from V and 5 bases from J, with 14 bases between. The CDR3 has 15 amino acids. The CDR3 loop is CASSLVGGAGETQYF. The DNA for the CDR3 is TGCGCCAGCAGCTTGGTAGGGGGGGCCGGGGAGACCCAGTACTTC.

The rearrangement links TRBV9 to TRBJ1-3; 7 bases align to TRBD1. Germline lookup yields CDR1 SGDLS and CDR2 YYNGEE. The CDR3 loop spans 17 amino acids. Germline trimming cut 1 base from V and 0 bases from J; bases unmatched to any gene: 7. The CDR3 loop is CASSVSPGQASGNTIYF. CDR3 DNA sequence: TGTGCCAGCAGCGTATCCCCCGGACAGGCCTCTGGAAACACCATATATTTT.

The chain couples TRBV5-4 to TRBJ2-3; 9 nucleotides agree with TRBD1. CDR1 is SGHNT, CDR2 YYREEE, per germline (reference sequence). Germline trimming cut 2 bases from V and 5 bases from J; bases unmatched to any gene: 9. The CDR3 runs to 16 residues. The CDR3 DNA reads as TGTGCCAGCAGCTTTGGGGACAGGGATTCTAGAGATACGCAGTATTTT. Translated: CASSFGDRDSRDTQYF.

Notes on this clone: One junction end disagrees with the germline gene, perhaps due to a read error. The chain's CDR3 is CASSAAGTPKF. CDR3 coding DNA: TGTGCCAGCAGTGCCGCCGGGACACCCAAATTT. This chain joins TRBV6-1 and TRBJ1-4, with a weak D call TRBD1 (6 bases). The CDR3 totals 11 residues. Germline CDR1 and CDR2: MNHNS and SASEGT.

J is TRBJ1-1 and V is TRBV10-3; D possibly corresponds to TRBD1 (6 bases). V lost 10 bases, J lost 1 base, and 13 bases lay in between. Per germline, CDR1 ENHRY and CDR2 SYGVKD. This CDR3 region has 13 residues. DNA of the CDR3: TGTGCCACCGCGACAGGAGGGAACACTGAAGCTTTCTTT. It yields the protein CATATGGNTEAFF.

This sequence joins TRBV7-6 and TRBJ2-1; D uncertain. The CDR3 length is 18 residues. Germline assignment: CDR1 SGHVS and CDR2 FNYEAQ. V gave up 4 bases and J gave up 1 base, with 20 bases separating them. This CDR3 reads CASSSPRPQSLSYNEQFF. The CDR3 DNA is TGTGCCAGCAGCTCTCCTCGTCCCCAGAGCTTATCCTACAATGAGCAGTTCTTC.

V gene TRBV28 combines with J gene TRBJ2-2; 12 nucleotides match TRBD2. Germline CDR1 is MDHEN and CDR2 is SYDVKM. The CDR3 consists of 15 residues. The J segment lost 6 bases and the V segment lost 8 bases, leaving 7 bases of the junction unmatched. CDR3 DNA sequence: TGTGCCAGCTCCCCGGCTAGCGGGAGGGCCGGGGAGCTGTTTTTT. Translation gives CASSPASGRAGELFF.

This chain joins TRBV29-1 and TRBJ2-7; D ambiguous. Germline V gene data show CDR1 as SQVTM and CDR2 as ANQGSEA. The CDR3 is 12 amino acids. Deletions cut 4 bases from V and 3 bases from J, with 10 bases between. CDR3 sequence: CSVGMSVYEQYF. The CDR3 DNA sequence: TGCAGCGTTGGGATGTCAGTCTACGAGCAGTACTTC.

This clone appeared a few times. The CDR3, as DNA: TGTGCCAGCTCTCAGGGGAACGCGGGTAATCAGCCCCAGCATTTT. Its translation is CASSQGNAGNQPQHF. The rearrangement joins TRBV18 to TRBJ1-5, with D possibly being TRBD1 (6 bases). V shed 6 bases and J shed 4 bases, with 16 bases lying between them. Per the germline V gene, CDR1 is KGHSH and CDR2 is LQKENI. The CDR3 runs to 15 residues.

This sequence joins TRBV7-2 and TRBJ1-3; D may be TRBD1 (6 bases). Between the trimmed V and J ends, which lost 2 bases and 2 bases, there was a span of 10 bases. CDR1 and CDR2 from the germline V gene are SGHTA and FQGNSA. This CDR3 comprises 15 residues. The CDR3 sequence: CASSLSTGTGNTIYF. The CDR3 region has the DNA TGTGCCAGCAGCTTAAGTACAGGGACTGGAAACACCATATATTTT.

This clone came up a few times. V usage is TRBV28 and J usage is TRBJ2-7; the D is unclear. This CDR3 is 11 amino acids long. Germline V gene data show CDR1 as MDHEN and CDR2 as SYDVKM. The V end lost 5 bases, the J end lost 5 bases, and 7 bases lay between the germline ends. The CDR3 nucleotides are TGTGCCAGCAGTATGATGGACGAGCAGTACTTC. Its translation is CASSMMDEQYF.

The rearrangement links TRBV19 to TRBJ2-1; D may match TRBD1 or TRBD2 (5 bases each). Trimming removed 5 bases at V and 7 bases at J, with 15 bases between. The CDR3 sequence is 14 residues long. Germline lookup yields CDR1 LNHDA and CDR2 SQIVND (reference sequence). This chain's CDR3 is CASSRLGTKNEQFF. CDR3 DNA: TGTGCCAGTAGTCGCCTTGGGACGAAGAATGAGCAGTTCTTC.

This clone was seen just once. The chain employs TRBV5-5 and TRBJ2-3; perhaps TRBD1 as D (5 bases). V was pared by 3 bases and J by 3 bases, with 14 bases between. CDR3 size: 15 residues. Per germline, CDR1 SGHKS and CDR2 YYEKEE (reference sequence). CDR3 coding DNA: TGTGCCAGCAGCTGGGGTACGACAGCAACAGATACGCAGTATTTT. Amino acid sequence: CASSWGTTATDTQYF.

This clone was counted a single time. J is TRBJ2-7 and V is TRBV20-1; D remains ambiguous. From germline, CDR1 is DFQATT and CDR2 SNEGSKA (reference sequence). V was pared by 3 bases and J by 6 bases, with 9 bases between. The CDR3 covers 11 residues. CDR3 region: CSARVSREQYF. Here the CDR3 DNA reads TGCAGTGCTAGGGTTTCACGCGAGCAGTACTTC.

The V call is TRBV5-1, the J call TRBJ1-1, with 7 bases aligning to TRBD1. The junction had 2 bases not matched to a gene; V was cut back by 2 bases and J by 1 base. This CDR3 has 14 residues. In germline, CDR1 is SGHRS, CDR2 YFSETQ. CDR3: CASSFGQANTEAFF. CDR3 in DNA: TGCGCCAGCAGCTTTGGACAGGCGAACACTGAAGCTTTCTTT.

The chain has TRBV5-5 and TRBJ1-5; no firm D call. This CDR3 is 13 amino acids long. V dropped 0 bases and J dropped 6 bases, with 7 bases sitting between them. The germline gives CDR1 SGHKS, CDR2 YYEKEE (reference sequence). CDR3 DNA sequence: TGTGCCAGCAGCTTGGAGGGCTCTCAGCCCCAGCATTTT. This sequence encodes CASSLEGSQPQHF.